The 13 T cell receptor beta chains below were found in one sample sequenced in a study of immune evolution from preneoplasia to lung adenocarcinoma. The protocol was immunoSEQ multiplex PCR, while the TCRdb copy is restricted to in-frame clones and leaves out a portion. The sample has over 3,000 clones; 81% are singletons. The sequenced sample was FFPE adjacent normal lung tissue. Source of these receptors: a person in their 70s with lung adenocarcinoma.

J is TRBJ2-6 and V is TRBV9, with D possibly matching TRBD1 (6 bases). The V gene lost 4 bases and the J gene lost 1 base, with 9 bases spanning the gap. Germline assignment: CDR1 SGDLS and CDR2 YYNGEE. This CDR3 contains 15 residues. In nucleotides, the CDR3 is TGTGCCAGCAGCAGAGGGGGATCTGGGGCCAACGTCCTGACTTTC. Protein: CASSRGGSGANVLTF.

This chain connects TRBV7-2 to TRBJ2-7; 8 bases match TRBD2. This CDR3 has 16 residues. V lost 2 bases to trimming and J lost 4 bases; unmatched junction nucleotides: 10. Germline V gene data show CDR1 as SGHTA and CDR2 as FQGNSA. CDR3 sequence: CASSLIGTGGGYEQYF. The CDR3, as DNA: TGTGCCAGCAGCTTAATTGGGACGGGAGGGGGGTACGAGCAGTACTTC.

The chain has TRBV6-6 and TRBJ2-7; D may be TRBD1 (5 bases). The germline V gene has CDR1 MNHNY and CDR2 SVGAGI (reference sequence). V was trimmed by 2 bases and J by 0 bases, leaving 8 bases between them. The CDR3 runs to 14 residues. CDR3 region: CASSYTGYSYEQYF. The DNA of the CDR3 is TGTGCCAGCAGTTACACAGGATACTCCTACGAGCAGTACTTC.

The CDR3 DNA sequence: TGTGCCAGCAGGCATATCGGGACCCAGGGGAGAGAGACCCAGTACTTC. Translation: CASRHIGTQGRETQYF. The rearrangement joins TRBV27 to TRBJ2-5; perhaps TRBD1 as D (6 bases). Germline V gene lookup returns CDR1 MNHEY and CDR2 SMNVEV (reference sequence). The ends were cut back, 6 bases at V and 4 bases at J, with 21 bases in the middle. The CDR3 covers 16 residues.

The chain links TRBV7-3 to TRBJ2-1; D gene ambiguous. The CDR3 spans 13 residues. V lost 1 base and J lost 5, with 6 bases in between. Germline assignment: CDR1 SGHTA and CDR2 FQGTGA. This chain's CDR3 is CASSLSPNNEQFF. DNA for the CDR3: TGTGCCAGCAGCTTAAGCCCAAACAATGAGCAGTTCTTC.

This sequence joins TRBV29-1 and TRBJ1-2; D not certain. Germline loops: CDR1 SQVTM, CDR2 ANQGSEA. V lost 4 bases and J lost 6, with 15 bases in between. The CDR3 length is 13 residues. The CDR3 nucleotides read TGCAGCGTTGTAGCTTTAGCAAGAAATGGCTACACCTTC. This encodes CSVVALARNGYTF.

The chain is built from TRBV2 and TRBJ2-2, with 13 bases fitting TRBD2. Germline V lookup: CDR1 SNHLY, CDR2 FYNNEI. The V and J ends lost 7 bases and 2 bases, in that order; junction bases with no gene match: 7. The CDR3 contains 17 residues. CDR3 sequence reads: CASTRTSGSRNTGELFF. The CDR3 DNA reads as TGTGCCAGCACCCGGACTAGCGGGAGCCGTAACACCGGGGAGCTGTTTTTT.

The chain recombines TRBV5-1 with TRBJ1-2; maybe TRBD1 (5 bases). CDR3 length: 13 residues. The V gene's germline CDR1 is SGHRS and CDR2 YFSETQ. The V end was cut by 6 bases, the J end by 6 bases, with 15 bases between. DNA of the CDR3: TGCGCCAGCACCCGCCTGACAGAAGATGGCTACACCTTC. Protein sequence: CASTRLTEDGYTF. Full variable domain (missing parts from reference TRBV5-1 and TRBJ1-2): KAGVTQTPRYLIKTRGQQVTLSCSPISGHRSVSWYQQTPGQGLQFLFEYFSETQRNKGNFPGRFSGRQFSNSRSEMNVSTLELGDSALYLCASTRLTEDGYTFGSGTRLTVV.

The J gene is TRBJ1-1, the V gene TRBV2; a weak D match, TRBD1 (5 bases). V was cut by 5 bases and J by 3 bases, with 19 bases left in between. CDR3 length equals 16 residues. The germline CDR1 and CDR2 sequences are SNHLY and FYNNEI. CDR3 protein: CASSFSIYEGYTEAFF. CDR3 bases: TGTGCCAGCAGTTTTTCCATATACGAGGGGTACACTGAAGCTTTCTTT. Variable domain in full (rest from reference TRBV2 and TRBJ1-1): EPEVTQTPSHQVTQMGQEVILRCVPISNHLYFYWYRQILGQKVEFLVSFYNNEISEKSEIFDDQFSVERPDGSNFTLKIRSTKLEDSAMYFCASSFSIYEGYTEAFFGQGTRLTVV.

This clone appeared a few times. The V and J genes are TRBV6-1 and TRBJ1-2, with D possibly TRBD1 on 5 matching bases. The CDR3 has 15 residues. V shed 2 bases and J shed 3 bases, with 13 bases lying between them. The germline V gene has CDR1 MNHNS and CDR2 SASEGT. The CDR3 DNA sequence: TGTGCCAGCAGTGAATACGAGGGACGGGACTATGGCTACACCTTC. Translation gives CASSEYEGRDYGYTF.

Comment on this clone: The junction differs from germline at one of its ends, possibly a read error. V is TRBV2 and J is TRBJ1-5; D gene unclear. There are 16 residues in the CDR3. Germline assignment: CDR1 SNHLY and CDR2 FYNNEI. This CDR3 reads CASTERAKYSNQPQHF. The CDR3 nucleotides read TGTGCCAGCACTGAAAGGGCGAAATATAGCAATCAGCCCCAGCATTTT.

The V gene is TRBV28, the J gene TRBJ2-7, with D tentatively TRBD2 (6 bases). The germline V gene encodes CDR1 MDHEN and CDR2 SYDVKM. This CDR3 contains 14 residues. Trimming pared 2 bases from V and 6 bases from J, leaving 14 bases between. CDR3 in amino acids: CASSLAGRATEQYF. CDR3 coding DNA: TGTGCCAGCAGTTTAGCGGGAAGAGCTACCGAGCAGTACTTC.

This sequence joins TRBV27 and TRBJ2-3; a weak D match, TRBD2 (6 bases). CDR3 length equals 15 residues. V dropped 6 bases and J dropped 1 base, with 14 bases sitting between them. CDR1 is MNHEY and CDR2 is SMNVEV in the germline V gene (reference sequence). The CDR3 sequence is CASSLWTGGTDTQYF. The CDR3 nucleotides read TGTGCCAGCAGCTTGTGGACGGGGGGCACAGATACGCAGTATTTT.